This entry describes one T cell receptor beta chain. Its antigen remains unknown. The data stem from a study of cytomegalovirus exposure and HLA in healthy donors. Whole-study results and caveats: Follow-up analysis later connected one missense variant in DCLRE1C with trimming of TCR beta V- and J-genes. As a later analysis revealed, the rate of TCR association differed by HLA locus, with DRB1 most and HLA-C fewest.

The PCR had 60 Vbeta and 13 Jbeta primers. Using immunoSEQ multiplex PCR, the repertoire was profiled, and TCRdb retains in-frame clones only, with some absent. The data contain some 200,000 clones, 70% to 80% of them singletons. Trimming took 7 bases from V and 2 from J, leaving 14 bases between them. Germline CDR1 is SQVTM and CDR2 is ANQGSEA. This CDR3 spans 13 amino acids. V gene TRBV29-1 combines with J gene TRBJ1-2, with D possibly TRBD1 on 6 matching bases. This clonotype originated in a girl aged 2 to 10 in good health and CMV-seronegative. Specimen: PBMCs. CDR3 coding DNA: TGCAGCGCTAACGTACAGGGAAACTATGGCTACACCTTC. Its protein is CSANVQGNYGYTF.